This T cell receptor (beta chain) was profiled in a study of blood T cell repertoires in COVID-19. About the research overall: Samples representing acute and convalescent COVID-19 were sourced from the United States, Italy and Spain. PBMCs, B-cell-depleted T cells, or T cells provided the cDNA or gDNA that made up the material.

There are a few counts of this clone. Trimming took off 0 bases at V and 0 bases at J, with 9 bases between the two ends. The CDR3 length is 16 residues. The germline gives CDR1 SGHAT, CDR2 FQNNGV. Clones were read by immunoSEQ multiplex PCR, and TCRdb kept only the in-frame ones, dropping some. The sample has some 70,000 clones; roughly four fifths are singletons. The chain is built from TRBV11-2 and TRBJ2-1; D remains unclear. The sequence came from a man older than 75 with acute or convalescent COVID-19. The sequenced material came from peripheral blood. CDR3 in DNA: TGTGCCAGCAGCTTAGATAGTAGTGGCTCCTACAATGAGCAGTTCTTC. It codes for CASSLDSSGSYNEQFF.